A selection of T cell receptor beta chains follows, all from one sample in a study of cytomegalovirus exposure and HLA in healthy donors. Sequencing used immunoSEQ multiplex PCR; TCRdb keeps in-frame clones, though not all of them. The table records some 320,000 clones, about nine tenths of them present only once. The specimen sequenced was PBMCs. Every receptor here comes from a woman aged 30 to 39 in good health and CMV-seropositive. Both conserved end residues are part of each CDR3. The D gene is left open where the match is weak. Expanded clones are given a class, and other clones once, few, many or no size at all.

J: TRBJ1-1
size: .
D: .
V: TRBV27
DNA: TGTGCCAGCAGCCTACAGGGAGTAAACACTGAAGCTTTCTTT
CDR3: CASSLQGVNTEAFF

J: TRBJ1-5
size: .
D: .
V: TRBV7-6
DNA: TGTGCCAGCAGCTTGACGGCCCCCACACAGGGTTATAGCAATCAGCCCCAGCATTTT
CDR3: CASSLTAPTQGYSNQPQHF

J: TRBJ2-1
size: .
D: .
V: TRBV11-3
DNA: TGTGCCAGCAGCTTAGCTCGGGGCCCGGGGAATGAGCAGTTCTTC
CDR3: CASSLARGPGNEQFF

J: TRBJ2-7
size: .
D: TRBD1
V: TRBV7-7
DNA: TGTGCCAGCAGCCTCGGACAGGGAAACTACGAGCAGTACTTC
CDR3: CASSLGQGNYEQYF

J: TRBJ2-7
size: .
D: TRBD2
V: TRBV28
DNA: TGTGCCAGCAGCCTGGGACTAGCGGGAGGCCTTAACTTC
CDR3: CASSLGLAGGLNF

J: TRBJ2-7
size: .
D: .
V: TRBV25-1
DNA: TGTGCCAGCAGTGAATGGCGGACAACCTCCTACGAGCAGTACTTC
CDR3: CASSEWRTTSYEQYF

J: TRBJ1-3
size: few
D: TRBD1
V: TRBV4-3
DNA: TGCGCCAGCAGCCAGAGCCCGACAGGGAGAAACACCATATATTTT
CDR3: CASSQSPTGRNTIYF

J: TRBJ2-5
size: .
D: .
V: TRBV25-1
DNA: TGTGCCAGCAGTGAATATGAGGCAACGGAGACCCAGTACTTC
CDR3: CASSEYEATETQYF

J: TRBJ2-2
size: once
D: .
V: TRBV13
DNA: TGTGCCAGCAGCTTAGGCCAGCGCAGGGCGAACACCGGGGAGCTGTTTTTT
CDR3: CASSLGQRRANTGELFF

J: TRBJ2-7
size: .
D: TRBD1
V: TRBV7-7
DNA: TGTGCCAGCAGCTTCCAGACAGGGCCCAACTACGAGCAGTACTTC
CDR3: CASSFQTGPNYEQYF

J: TRBJ2-1
size: .
D: TRBD1
V: TRBV27
DNA: TGTGCCAGCAGTTTATACCCCCTACAGGGGACCTACAATGAGCAGTTCTTC
CDR3: CASSLYPLQGTYNEQFF

J: TRBJ2-1
size: .
D: TRBD1
V: TRBV4-3
DNA: TGCGCCAGCAGCCAAGTAATCACCGGGACAGGACACAATGAGCAGTTCTTC
CDR3: CASSQVITGTGHNEQFF

J: TRBJ2-1
size: .
D: TRBD1
V: TRBV9
DNA: TGTGCCAGCGGACAGAACCCCGGGACAGGTCGATACAATGAGCAGTTCTTC
CDR3: CASGQNPGTGRYNEQFF

J: TRBJ2-3
size: .
D: .
V: TRBV19
DNA: TGTGCCAGTATGGCGGGGAGCACAGATACGCAGTATTTT
CDR3: CASMAGSTDTQYF

J: TRBJ1-1
size: .
D: .
V: TRBV29-1
DNA: TGCAGCGTTGCACAGGTTTCGGGCACTGAAGCTTTCTTT
CDR3: CSVAQVSGTEAFF

J: TRBJ1-2
size: .
D: TRBD1
V: TRBV28
DNA: TGTGCCAGCAGTCCACGGGACAGGGACTATGGCTACACCTTC
CDR3: CASSPRDRDYGYTF

J: TRBJ2-7
size: .
D: .
V: TRBV27
DNA: TGTGCCAGCAGTTTAATAGGCGGAAACGAGCAGTACTTC
CDR3: CASSLIGGNEQYF

J: TRBJ1-1
size: .
D: .
V: TRBV5-1
DNA: TGCGCCAGCAGCGTCAAGATGAACACTGAAGCTTTCTTT
CDR3: CASSVKMNTEAFF

J: TRBJ2-7
size: .
D: .
V: TRBV2
DNA: TGTGCCAGCACCCCAGATCGAGCTTCCGAGCAGTACTTC
CDR3: CASTPDRASEQYF

J: TRBJ1-1
size: .
D: .
V: TRBV14
DNA: TGTGCCAGCAGCCTGGGGCCCGACACTGAAGCTTTCTTT
CDR3: CASSLGPDTEAFF

J: TRBJ1-4
size: .
D: .
V: TRBV19
DNA: TGTGCCAGTAGTATCCGGATGGGAAGGGAAAAACTGTTTTTT
CDR3: CASSIRMGREKLFF

J: TRBJ2-1
size: .
D: TRBD2
V: TRBV19
DNA: TGTGCCAGTAGCCAAGGACTAGCTCATGAGCAGTTCTTC
CDR3: CASSQGLAHEQFF

J: TRBJ1-1
size: .
D: .
V: TRBV30
DNA: TGTGCCTGGAGTGTAGAGGGGAATACTGAAGCTTTCTTT
CDR3: CAWSVEGNTEAFF

J: TRBJ1-4
size: .
D: .
V: TRBV5-4
DNA: TGTGCCAGCAGCTTGGCCGGGGGGGGCCTTAATGAAAAACTGTTTTTT
CDR3: CASSLAGGGLNEKLFF

J: TRBJ1-4
size: .
D: TRBD1
V: TRBV5-1
DNA: TGCGCCAGCAGCGAGGGACAGGGAAATGAAAAACTGTTTTTT
CDR3: CASSEGQGNEKLFF

J: TRBJ1-3
size: .
D: .
V: TRBV25-1
DNA: TGTGCCAGCAGTGGTTTTGACACCATATATTTT
CDR3: CASSGFDTIYF

J: TRBJ2-7
size: .
D: TRBD2
V: TRBV11-2
DNA: TGTGCCAGCAGCCTGGGACTAGCGGGTTACGAGCAGTACTTC
CDR3: CASSLGLAGYEQYF

J: TRBJ2-5
size: .
D: .
V: TRBV19
DNA: TGTGCCAGTAGTATGTCGCAAGAGACCCAGTACTTC
CDR3: CASSMSQETQYF

J: TRBJ2-3
size: .
D: TRBD2
V: TRBV27
DNA: TGTGCCAGCGGAACTTCAGCGGGGTTAGATACGCAGTATTTT
CDR3: CASGTSAGLDTQYF

J: TRBJ1-1
size: .
D: .
V: TRBV20-1
DNA: TGCAGTGCTTTCAAGAACACTGAAGCTTTCTTT
CDR3: CSAFKNTEAFF

J: TRBJ1-1
size: .
D: TRBD1
V: TRBV27
DNA: TGTGCCAGCAGCCGAACAGGGGGCACTGAAGCTTTCTTT
CDR3: CASSRTGGTEAFF

J: TRBJ2-5
size: once
D: .
V: TRBV29-1
DNA: TGCAGCGTTGAAGGGGGATCGGAGACCCAGTACTTC
CDR3: CSVEGGSETQYF

J: TRBJ2-7
size: .
D: .
V: TRBV2
DNA: TGTGCCAGCAGGGCCCTGGGTGGCAGGGCGGAGGAGCAGTACTTC
CDR3: CASRALGGRAEEQYF

J: TRBJ2-1
size: .
D: .
V: TRBV6-5
DNA: TGTGCCAGCACCCACCCGCGGTCAACCAATGAGCAGTTCTTC
CDR3: CASTHPRSTNEQFF

J: TRBJ2-7
size: .
D: .
V: TRBV2
DNA: TGTGCCAGCAGTGTCGGCAGATTCTACGAGCAGTACTTC
CDR3: CASSVGRFYEQYF

J: TRBJ1-3
size: .
D: TRBD1
V: TRBV4-2
DNA: TGTGCCAGCAGCCAAGATCCCCCCGGCAGGGGGCTTGGAAACACCATATATTTT
CDR3: CASSQDPPGRGLGNTIYF

J: TRBJ2-5
size: .
D: TRBD2
V: TRBV14
DNA: TGTGCCAGCAGCCGCCTTGGCGGGGGGCTGGAGACCCAGTACTTC
CDR3: CASSRLGGGLETQYF

J: TRBJ2-1
size: .
D: .
V: TRBV30
DNA: TGTGCCTGGAGCCGGTGGGGAGGCAATGAGCAGTTCTTC
CDR3: CAWSRWGGNEQFF

J: TRBJ1-2
size: .
D: .
V: TRBV30
DNA: TGTGCCTGGGCAAGACGGGGCAGCGACTTCAATAACTATGGCTACACCTTC
CDR3: CAWARRGSDFNNYGYTF

J: TRBJ2-5
size: .
D: .
V: TRBV10-2
DNA: TGCGCCAGCCGGACCCAGGGGGGCCTGGGCCAAGAGACCCAGTACTTC
CDR3: CASRTQGGLGQETQYF

J: TRBJ2-5
size: .
D: TRBD2
V: TRBV5-1
DNA: TGCGCCAGCAGACCCCCGGGTAGCGGGGCGCAAGAGACCCAGTACTTC
CDR3: CASRPPGSGAQETQYF

J: TRBJ2-3
size: .
D: TRBD2
V: TRBV7-2
DNA: TGTGCCAGCACCGTACTAGCGGGGTTAGATACGCAGTATTTT
CDR3: CASTVLAGLDTQYF

J: TRBJ2-7
size: .
D: TRBD1
V: TRBV6-5
DNA: TGTGCCAGCAGACGGGACAGGGACCTCTACGAGCAGTACTTC
CDR3: CASRRDRDLYEQYF

J: TRBJ2-7
size: .
D: TRBD2
V: TRBV28
DNA: TGTGCCAGCACCCTGACTAGCGGGGGGCTCTCCTACGAGCAGTACTTC
CDR3: CASTLTSGGLSYEQYF

J: TRBJ2-2
size: .
D: TRBD1
V: TRBV7-6
DNA: TGTGCCATCGGCTCACGACAGGGGGGCGGGGAGCTGTTTTTT
CDR3: CAIGSRQGGGELFF

J: TRBJ1-6
size: .
D: TRBD1
V: TRBV2
DNA: TGTGCCAGCAGTGGAGTGACAGGGACTAGTTCACCCCTCCACTTT
CDR3: CASSGVTGTSSPLHF

J: TRBJ2-1
size: .
D: TRBD2
V: TRBV2
DNA: TGTGCCAACGCCGGGACTAGCAACTACAATGAGCAGTTCTTC
CDR3: CANAGTSNYNEQFF

J: TRBJ1-2
size: .
D: .
V: TRBV4-3
DNA: TGCGCCAGCAGCCAGACCGGAGGGGTTTATGGCTACACCTTC
CDR3: CASSQTGGVYGYTF

J: TRBJ2-2
size: .
D: .
V: TRBV7-2
DNA: TGTGCCAGCGGCCAGCCGAACAGGCTGATTAGGGGGGAGCTGTTTTTT
CDR3: CASGQPNRLIRGELFF

J: TRBJ1-2
size: .
D: TRBD1
V: TRBV25-1
DNA: TGTGCCAGCAGTGAACCCGGACAGGGGGGGAAAGCTAACTATGGCTACACCTTC
CDR3: CASSEPGQGGKANYGYTF

J: TRBJ1-2
size: .
D: TRBD1
V: TRBV19
DNA: TGTGCCAGTAGAACGGGACAGGGCGTTCAGTCGGGCTACACCTTC
CDR3: CASRTGQGVQSGYTF